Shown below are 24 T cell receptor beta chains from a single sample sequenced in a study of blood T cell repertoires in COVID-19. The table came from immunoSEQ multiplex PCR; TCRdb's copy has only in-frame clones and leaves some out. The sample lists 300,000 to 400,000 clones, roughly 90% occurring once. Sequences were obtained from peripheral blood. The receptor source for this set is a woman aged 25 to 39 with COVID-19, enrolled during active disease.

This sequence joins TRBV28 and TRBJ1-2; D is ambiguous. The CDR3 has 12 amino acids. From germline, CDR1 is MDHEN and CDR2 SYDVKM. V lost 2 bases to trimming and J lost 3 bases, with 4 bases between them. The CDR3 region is CASSLLDYGYTF. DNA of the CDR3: TGTGCCAGCAGTTTACTAGACTATGGCTACACCTTC.

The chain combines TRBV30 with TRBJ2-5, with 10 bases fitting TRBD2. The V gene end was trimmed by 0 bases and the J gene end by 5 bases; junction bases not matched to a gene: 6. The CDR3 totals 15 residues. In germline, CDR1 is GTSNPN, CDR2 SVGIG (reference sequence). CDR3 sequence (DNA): TGTGCCTGGAGTGTGCCTAGCGGGAGCCTGGAGACCCAGTACTTC. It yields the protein CAWSVPSGSLETQYF.

CDR3 coding DNA: TGTGCCAGTAGTCACGAGATAGTCACCGGGGAGCTGTTTTTT. The encoded protein is CASSHEIVTGELFF. The chain links TRBV19 to TRBJ2-2, with D unresolved. The germline CDR1 and CDR2 sequences are LNHDA and SQIVND (reference sequence). V was pared by 5 bases and J by 4 bases, with 11 bases between. The CDR3 extends over 14 amino acids.

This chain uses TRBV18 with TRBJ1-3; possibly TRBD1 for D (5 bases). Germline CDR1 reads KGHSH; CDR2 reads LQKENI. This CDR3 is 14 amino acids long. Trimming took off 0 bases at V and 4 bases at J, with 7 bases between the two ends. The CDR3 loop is CASSPPAGGNTIYF. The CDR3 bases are TGTGCCAGCTCACCACCGGCAGGGGGAAACACCATATATTTT.

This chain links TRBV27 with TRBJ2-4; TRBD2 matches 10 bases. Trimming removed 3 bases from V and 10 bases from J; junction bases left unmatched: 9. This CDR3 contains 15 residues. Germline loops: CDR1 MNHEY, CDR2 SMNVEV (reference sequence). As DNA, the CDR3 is TGTGCCAGCAGTTTTGCCGGGACTAGCGATTCGATTCAGTACTTC. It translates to CASSFAGTSDSIQYF.

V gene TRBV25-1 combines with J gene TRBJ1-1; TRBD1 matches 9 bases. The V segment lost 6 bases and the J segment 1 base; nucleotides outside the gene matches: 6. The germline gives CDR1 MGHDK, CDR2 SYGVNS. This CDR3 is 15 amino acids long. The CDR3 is CASSLNRGRNTEAFF. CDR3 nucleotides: TGTGCCAGCAGCCTAAACAGGGGGCGGAACACTGAAGCTTTCTTT.

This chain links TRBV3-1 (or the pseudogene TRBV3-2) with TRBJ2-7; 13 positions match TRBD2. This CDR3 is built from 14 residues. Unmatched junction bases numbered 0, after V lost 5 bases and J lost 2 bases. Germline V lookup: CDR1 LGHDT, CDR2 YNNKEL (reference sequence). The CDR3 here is CASSGTSGAYEQYF. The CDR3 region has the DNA TGTGCCAGCAGCGGGACTAGCGGGGCCTACGAGCAGTACTTC.

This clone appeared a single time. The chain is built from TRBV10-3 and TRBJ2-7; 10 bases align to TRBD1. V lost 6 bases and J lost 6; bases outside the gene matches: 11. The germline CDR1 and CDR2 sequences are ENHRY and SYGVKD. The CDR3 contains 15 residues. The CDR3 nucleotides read TGTGCCATCAGACTAACCGGGACAGGGGAATCCGAGCAGTACTTC. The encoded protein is CAIRLTGTGESEQYF.

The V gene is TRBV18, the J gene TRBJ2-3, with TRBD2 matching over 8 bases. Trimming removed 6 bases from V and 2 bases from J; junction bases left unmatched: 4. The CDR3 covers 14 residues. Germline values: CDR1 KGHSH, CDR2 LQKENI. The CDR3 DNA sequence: TGTGCCAGCTCCCTCGGGAGGGCCACAGATACGCAGTATTTT. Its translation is CASSLGRATDTQYF.

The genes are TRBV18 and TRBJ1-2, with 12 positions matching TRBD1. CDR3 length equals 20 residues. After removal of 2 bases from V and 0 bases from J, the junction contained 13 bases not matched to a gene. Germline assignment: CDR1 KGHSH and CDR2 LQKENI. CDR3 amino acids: CASSPSIPGQGAGANYGYTF. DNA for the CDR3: TGTGCCAGCTCACCAAGCATACCGGGACAGGGGGCCGGGGCTAACTATGGCTACACCTTC.

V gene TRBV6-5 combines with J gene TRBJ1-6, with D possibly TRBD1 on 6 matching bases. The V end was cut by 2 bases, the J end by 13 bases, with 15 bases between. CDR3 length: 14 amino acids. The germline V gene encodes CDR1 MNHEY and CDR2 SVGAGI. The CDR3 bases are TGTGCCAGCAGTTACGGCCAGGGGACGGGCCCCCTCCACTTT. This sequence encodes CASSYGQGTGPLHF.

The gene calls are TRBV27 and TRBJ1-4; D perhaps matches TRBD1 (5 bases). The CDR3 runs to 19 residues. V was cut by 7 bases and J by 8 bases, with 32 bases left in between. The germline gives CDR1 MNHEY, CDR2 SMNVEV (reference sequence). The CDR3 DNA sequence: TGTGCCAGCACCTCTCGGTTTTTTGGGGGGGACCCAGACTCCGAAAAACTGTTTTTT. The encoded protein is CASTSRFFGGDPDSEKLFF.

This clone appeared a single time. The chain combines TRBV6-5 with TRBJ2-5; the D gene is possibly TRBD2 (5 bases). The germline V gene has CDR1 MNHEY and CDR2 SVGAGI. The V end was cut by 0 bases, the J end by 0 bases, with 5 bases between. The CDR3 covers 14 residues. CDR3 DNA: TGTGCCAGCAGTTACTCGCGGGACCAAGAGACCCAGTACTTC. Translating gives CASSYSRDQETQYF.

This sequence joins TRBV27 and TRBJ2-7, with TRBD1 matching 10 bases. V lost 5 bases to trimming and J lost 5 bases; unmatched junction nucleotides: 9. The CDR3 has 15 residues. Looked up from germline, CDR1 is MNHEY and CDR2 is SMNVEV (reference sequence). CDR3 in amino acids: CASSPLRDRGNEQYF. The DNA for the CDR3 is TGTGCCAGCAGTCCCCTCCGGGACAGGGGCAACGAGCAGTACTTC.

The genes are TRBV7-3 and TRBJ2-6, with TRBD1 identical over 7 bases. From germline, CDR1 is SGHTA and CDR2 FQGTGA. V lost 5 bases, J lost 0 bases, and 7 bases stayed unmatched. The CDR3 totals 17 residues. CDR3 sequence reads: CASSQGQMNSGANVLTF. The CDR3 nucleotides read TGTGCCAGCAGCCAGGGACAGATGAACTCTGGGGCCAACGTCCTGACTTTC.

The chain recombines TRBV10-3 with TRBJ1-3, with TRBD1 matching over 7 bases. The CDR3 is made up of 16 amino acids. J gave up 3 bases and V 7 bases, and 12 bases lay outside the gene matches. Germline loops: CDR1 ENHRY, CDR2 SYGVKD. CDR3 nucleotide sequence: TGTGCCATCACCGCGATGACAGGGAGCGATGGAAACACCATATATTTT. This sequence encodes CAITAMTGSDGNTIYF.

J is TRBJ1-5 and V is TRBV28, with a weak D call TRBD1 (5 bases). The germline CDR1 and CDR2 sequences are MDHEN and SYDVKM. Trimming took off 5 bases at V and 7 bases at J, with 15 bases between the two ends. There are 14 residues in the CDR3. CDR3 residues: CASSTKAGRQPQHF. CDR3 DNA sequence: TGTGCCAGCAGTACCAAGGCAGGGAGGCAGCCCCAGCATTTT.

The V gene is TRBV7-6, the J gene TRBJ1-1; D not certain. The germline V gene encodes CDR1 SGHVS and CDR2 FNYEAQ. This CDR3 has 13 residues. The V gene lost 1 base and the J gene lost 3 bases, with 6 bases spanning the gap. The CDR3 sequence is CASSLVAHTEAFF. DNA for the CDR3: TGTGCCAGCAGCTTAGTGGCACACACTGAAGCTTTCTTT.

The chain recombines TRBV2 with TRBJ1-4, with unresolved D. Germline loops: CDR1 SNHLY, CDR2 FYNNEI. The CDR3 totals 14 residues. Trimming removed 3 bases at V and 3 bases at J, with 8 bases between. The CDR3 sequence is CASSDGSANEKLFF. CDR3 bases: TGTGCCAGCAGTGACGGGTCGGCTAATGAAAAACTGTTTTTT.

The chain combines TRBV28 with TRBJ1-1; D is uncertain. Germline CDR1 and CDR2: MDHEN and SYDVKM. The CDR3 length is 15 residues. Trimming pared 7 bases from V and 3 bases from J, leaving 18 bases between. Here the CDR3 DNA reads TGTGCCAGCAAGCCGGGTCCAACCCCGGACACTGAAGCTTTCTTT. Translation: CASKPGPTPDTEAFF.

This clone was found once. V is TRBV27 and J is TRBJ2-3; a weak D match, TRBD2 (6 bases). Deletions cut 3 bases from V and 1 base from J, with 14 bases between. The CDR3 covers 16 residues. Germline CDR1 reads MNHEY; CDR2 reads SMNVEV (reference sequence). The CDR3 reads CASSFYGASGTDTQYF. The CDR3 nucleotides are TGTGCCAGCAGTTTCTATGGCGCTAGCGGCACAGATACGCAGTATTTT.

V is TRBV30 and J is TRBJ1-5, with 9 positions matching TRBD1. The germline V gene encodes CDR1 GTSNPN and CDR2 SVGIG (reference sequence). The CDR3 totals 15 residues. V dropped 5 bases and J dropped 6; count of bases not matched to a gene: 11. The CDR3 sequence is CAWGEGDRDFQPQHF. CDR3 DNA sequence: TGTGCCTGGGGAGAAGGGGACAGGGATTTTCAGCCCCAGCATTTT.

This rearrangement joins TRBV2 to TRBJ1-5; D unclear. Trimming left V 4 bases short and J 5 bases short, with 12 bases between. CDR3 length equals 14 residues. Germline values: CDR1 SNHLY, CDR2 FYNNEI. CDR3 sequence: CASSVGRTYQPQHF. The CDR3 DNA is TGTGCCAGCAGTGTGGGCCGAACCTATCAGCCCCAGCATTTT.

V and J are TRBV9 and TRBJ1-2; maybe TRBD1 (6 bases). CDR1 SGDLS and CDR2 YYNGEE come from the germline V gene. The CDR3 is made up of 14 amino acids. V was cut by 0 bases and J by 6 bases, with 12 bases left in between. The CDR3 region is CASSVEARGDGYTF. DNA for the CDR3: TGTGCCAGCAGCGTAGAGGCCAGGGGAGATGGCTACACCTTC.